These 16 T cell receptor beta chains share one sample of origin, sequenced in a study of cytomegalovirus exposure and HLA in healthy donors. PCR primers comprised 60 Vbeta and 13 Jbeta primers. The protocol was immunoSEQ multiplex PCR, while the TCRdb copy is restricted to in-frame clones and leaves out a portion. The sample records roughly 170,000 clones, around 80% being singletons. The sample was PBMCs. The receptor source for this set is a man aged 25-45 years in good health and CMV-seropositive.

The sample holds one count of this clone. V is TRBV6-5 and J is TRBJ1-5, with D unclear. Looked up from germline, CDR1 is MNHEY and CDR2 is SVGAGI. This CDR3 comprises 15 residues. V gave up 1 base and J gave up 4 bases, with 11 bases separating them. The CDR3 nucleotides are TGTGCCAGCAGTTACTACGGAGGCGATAATCAGCCCCAGCATTTT. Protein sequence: CASSYYGGDNQPQHF.

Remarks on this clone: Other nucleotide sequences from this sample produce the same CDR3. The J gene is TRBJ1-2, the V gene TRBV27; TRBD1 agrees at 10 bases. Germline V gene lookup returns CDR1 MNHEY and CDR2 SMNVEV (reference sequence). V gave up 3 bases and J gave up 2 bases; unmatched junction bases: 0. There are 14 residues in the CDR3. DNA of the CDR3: TGTGCCAGCAGTTTGGGACAGGGGAACTATGGCTACACCTTC. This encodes CASSLGQGNYGYTF.

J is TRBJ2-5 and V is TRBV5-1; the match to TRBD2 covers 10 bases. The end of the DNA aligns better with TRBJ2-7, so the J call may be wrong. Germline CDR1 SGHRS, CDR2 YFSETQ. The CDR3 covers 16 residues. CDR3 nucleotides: TGCGCCAGCCAACCTTTCCAGCGGGGGGGATTCTACGAGCAGTACTTC. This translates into CASQPFQRGGFYEQYF.

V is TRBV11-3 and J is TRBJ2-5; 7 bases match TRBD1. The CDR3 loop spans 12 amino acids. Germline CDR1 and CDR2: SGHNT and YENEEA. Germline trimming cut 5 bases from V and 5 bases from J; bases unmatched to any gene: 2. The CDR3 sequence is CASSTRGETQYF. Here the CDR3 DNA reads TGTGCCAGCAGCACCAGGGGGGAGACCCAGTACTTC.

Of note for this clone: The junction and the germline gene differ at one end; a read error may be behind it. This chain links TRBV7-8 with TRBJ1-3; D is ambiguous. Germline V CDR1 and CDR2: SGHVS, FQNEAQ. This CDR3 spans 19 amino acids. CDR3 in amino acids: CASSLARVGIRHSGNTIYF. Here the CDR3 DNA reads TGTGCCAGTAGCTTAGCGCGGGTAGGGATCCGACACTCTGGAAACACCATATATTTT.

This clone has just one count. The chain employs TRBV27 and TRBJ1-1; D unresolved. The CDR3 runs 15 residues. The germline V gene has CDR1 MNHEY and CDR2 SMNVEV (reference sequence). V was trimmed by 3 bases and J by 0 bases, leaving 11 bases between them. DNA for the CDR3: TGTGCCAGCAGTTTTCTGCGGCCCATGAACACTGAAGCTTTCTTT. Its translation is CASSFLRPMNTEAFF.

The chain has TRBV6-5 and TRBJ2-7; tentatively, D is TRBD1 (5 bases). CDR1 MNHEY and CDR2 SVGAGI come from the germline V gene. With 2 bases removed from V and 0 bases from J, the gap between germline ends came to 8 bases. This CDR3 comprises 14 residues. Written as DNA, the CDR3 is TGTGCCAGCAGTTACGACGACAGCTCCTACGAGCAGTACTTC. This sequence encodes CASSYDDSSYEQYF.

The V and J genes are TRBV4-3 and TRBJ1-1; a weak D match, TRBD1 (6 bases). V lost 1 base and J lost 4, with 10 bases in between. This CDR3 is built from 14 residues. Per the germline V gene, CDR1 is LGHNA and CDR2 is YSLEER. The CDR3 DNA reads TGCGCCAGCAGCCAAGCGGGAGGGGGCACTGAAGCTTTCTTT. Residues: CASSQAGGGTEAFF.

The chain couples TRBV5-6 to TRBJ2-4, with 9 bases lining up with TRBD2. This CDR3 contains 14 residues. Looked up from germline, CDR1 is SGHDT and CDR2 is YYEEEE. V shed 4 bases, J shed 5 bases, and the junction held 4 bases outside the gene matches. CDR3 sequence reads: CASSPTSGQNIQYF. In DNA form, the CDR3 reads TGTGCCAGCAGCCCGACTAGCGGACAAAACATTCAGTACTTC.

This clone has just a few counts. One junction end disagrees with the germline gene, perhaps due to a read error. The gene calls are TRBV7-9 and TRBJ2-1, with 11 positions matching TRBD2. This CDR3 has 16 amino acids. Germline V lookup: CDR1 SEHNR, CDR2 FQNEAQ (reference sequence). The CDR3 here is CSSSPPGTSGLVEQFF. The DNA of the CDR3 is TGTTCCAGCAGCCCTCCCGGGACTAGCGGATTGGTCGAGCAGTTCTTC.

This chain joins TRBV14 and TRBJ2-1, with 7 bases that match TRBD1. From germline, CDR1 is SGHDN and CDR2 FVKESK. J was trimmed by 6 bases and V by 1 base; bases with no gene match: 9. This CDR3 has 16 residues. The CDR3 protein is CASSQVPGGLFNEQFF. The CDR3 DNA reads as TGTGCCAGCAGCCAAGTGCCAGGGGGTCTCTTCAATGAGCAGTTCTTC.

The CDR3, as DNA: TGCGCCAGCAGCCCTGGGAGGAACACTGAAGCTTTCTTT. This sequence encodes CASSPGRNTEAFF. V gene TRBV10-2 combines with J gene TRBJ1-1; D is unresolved. V shed 6 bases and J shed 1 base, with 9 bases lying between them. The CDR3 sequence is 13 residues long. CDR1 and CDR2 from the germline V gene are WSHSY and SAAADI.

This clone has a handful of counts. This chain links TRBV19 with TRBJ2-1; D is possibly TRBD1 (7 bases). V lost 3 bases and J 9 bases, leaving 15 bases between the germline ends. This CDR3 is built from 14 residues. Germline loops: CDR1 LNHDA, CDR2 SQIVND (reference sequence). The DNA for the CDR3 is TGTGCCAGTAGTATTTCGGGGGACAGAGGTGAGCAGTTCTTC. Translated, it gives CASSISGDRGEQFF. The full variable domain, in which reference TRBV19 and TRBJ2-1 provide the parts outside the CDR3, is DGGITQSPKYLFRKEGQNVTLSCEQNLNHDAMYWYRQDPGQGLRLIYYSQIVNDFQKGDIAEGYSVSREKKESFPLTVTSAQKNPTAFYLCASSISGDRGEQFFGPGTRLTVL.

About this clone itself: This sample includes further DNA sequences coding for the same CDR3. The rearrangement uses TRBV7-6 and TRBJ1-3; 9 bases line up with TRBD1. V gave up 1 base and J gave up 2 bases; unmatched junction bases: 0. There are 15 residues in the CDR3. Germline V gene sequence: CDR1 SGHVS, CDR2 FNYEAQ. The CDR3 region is CASSLDRGPGNTIYF. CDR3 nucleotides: TGTGCCAGCAGCTTAGACAGGGGGCCTGGAAACACCATATATTTT. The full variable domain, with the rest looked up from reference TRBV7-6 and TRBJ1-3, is GAGVSQSPRYKVTKRGQDVALRCDPISGHVSLYWYRQALGQGPEFLTYFNYEAQQDKSGLPNDRFSAERPEGSISTLTIQRTEQRDSAMYRCASSLDRGPGNTIYFGEGSWLTVV.

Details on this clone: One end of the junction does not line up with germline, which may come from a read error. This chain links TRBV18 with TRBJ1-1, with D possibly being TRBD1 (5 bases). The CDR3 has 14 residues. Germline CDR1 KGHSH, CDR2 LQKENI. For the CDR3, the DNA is TGTGCCAGCGCACCGTGGGGGGTGAACACTGAAGCTTTCTTT. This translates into CASAPWGVNTEAFF.

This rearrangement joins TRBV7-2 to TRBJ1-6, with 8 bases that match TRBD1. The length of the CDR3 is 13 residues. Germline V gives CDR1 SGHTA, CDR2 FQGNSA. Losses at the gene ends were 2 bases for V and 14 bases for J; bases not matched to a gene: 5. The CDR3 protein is CASSLLQGGTLHF. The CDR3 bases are TGTGCCAGCAGCTTACTACAGGGGGGGACCCTCCACTTT.